This T cell receptor beta chain comes out of a study of long-term antiretroviral therapy in people with HIV. Study-level results: Clones showing expansion before ART dominated the repertoire at all time points.

This clone turned up a few times. The antigen remains undetermined. Survey-level immunoSEQ v3.0 assays were run. Some clones are missing from TCRdb's copy, which holds only in-frame ones; the method was immunoSEQ multiplex PCR. The data hold about 12,000 clones, with over 80% observed a single time. The CDR3 runs 14 residues. Germline trimming cut 2 bases from V and 4 bases from J; bases unmatched to any gene: 4. The V gene's germline CDR1 is SGHTS and CDR2 YDEGEE. The specimen was unsorted PBMCs, collected 3.4 years after starting antiretroviral therapy. This chain links TRBV5-8 with TRBJ2-7, with 9 bases that match TRBD2. The source of this sequence is a man between 35 and 55 years old with HIV. CDR3 sequence: CASSFLTSGYEQYF. CDR3 nucleotide sequence: TGTGCCAGCAGCTTTTTGACTAGCGGATACGAGCAGTACTTC.